This entry describes one TCR beta chain. The data stem from a study of PD-1 blockade in classical Hodgkin lymphoma. Relapses following autologous stem cell transplantation were seen in all patients, with brentuximab vedotin exposure varying. Profiled with immunoSEQ multiplex PCR; TCRdb holds only in-frame clones, not every one. The table has fewer than 75,000 clones, approximately 90% seen once. This sequence was found in a human donor with classical Hodgkin lymphoma. The specimen was peripheral blood mononuclear cells (PBMCs), collected before the second cycle of nivolumab.

In DNA, the CDR3 is TGTGCCAGCAGCTCCCGACTAGCGGGGGTTTGGGAGCAGTTCTTC. It codes for CASSSRLAGVWEQFF. The chain employs TRBV7-8 and TRBJ2-1; 12 positions match TRBD2. The CDR3 is made up of 15 amino acids. The junction had 8 bases not matched to a gene; V was cut back by 4 bases and J by 10 bases. Germline CDR1 and CDR2: SGHVS and FQNEAQ.